This T cell receptor (beta chain) was sequenced for a study of lung T cells in sarcoidosis with Löfgren's syndrome. Across the study: In sarcoidosis, CD4+ T cells accumulate in bronchoalveolar lavage fluid. Analyses focused on Löfgren's syndrome patients. Study-level findings and limits: Versus controls, Löfgren's syndrome patients reportedly showed TRAV12-1 and TRBV2 as most expanded. Paired TRAV12-1/TRBV2 TCRs showed CDR3 homology and preferential pairing.

Germline V gene data show CDR1 as MDHEN and CDR2 as SYDVKM. There are 13 residues in the CDR3. Trimming took 11 bases from V and 1 from J; bases not matched to a gene: 5. By proportion, this clonotype is large. Antigen: not known. MiXCR, run by TCRdb on the reads, gives a single entry per CDR3 protein. Among more than 2,000 distinct CDR3 sequences, 22% were seen once, and the ten largest hold 11%. The chain links TRBV28 to TRBJ1-1, with 9 bases fitting TRBD1. Sequenced input: CD4+ T cells from bronchoalveolar lavage. The clonotype comes from a human donor with sarcoidosis (Löfgren's syndrome or another form), or a control subject (not recorded which). This chain's CDR3 is CAVPGQGNTEAFF. CDR3 nucleotides: TGTGCCGTCCCGGGACAGGGGAACACTGAAGCTTTCTTT.